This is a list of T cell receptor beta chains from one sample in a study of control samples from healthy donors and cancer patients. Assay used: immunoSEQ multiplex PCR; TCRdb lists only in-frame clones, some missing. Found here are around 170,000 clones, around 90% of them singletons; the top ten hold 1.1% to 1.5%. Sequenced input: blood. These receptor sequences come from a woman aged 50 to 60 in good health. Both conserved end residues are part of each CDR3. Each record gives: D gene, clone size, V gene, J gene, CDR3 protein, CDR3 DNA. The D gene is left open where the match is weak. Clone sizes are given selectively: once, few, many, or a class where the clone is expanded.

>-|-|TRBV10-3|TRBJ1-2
CAISESTDGYTF
TGTGCCATCAGTGAGTCGACAGATGGCTACACCTTC
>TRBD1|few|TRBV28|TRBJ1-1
CASSGWTGEAFF
TGTGCCAGCAGTGGATGGACAGGTGAAGCTTTCTTT
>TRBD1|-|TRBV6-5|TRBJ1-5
CASSPEGGYNQPQHF
TGTGCCAGCAGTCCAGAAGGGGGCTACAATCAGCCCCAGCATTTT
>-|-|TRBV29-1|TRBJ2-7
CSVEYSGGEQYF
TGCAGCGTTGAGTATTCTGGGGGCGAGCAGTACTTC
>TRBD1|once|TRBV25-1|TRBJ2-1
CASSARQGVHNEQFF
TGTGCCAGCAGCGCCCGACAGGGGGTCCACAATGAGCAGTTCTTC
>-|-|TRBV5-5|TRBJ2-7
CASSLSGIVYEQYF
TGTGCCAGCAGCTTGTCCGGGATAGTCTACGAGCAGTACTTC
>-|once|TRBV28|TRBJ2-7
CASIQQGWTYEQYF
TGTGCCAGCATTCAGCAGGGCTGGACCTACGAGCAGTACTTC
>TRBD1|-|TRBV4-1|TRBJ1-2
CASSFPTRDRVTGYTF
TGCGCCAGCAGCTTCCCGACCCGGGACAGGGTAACCGGCTACACCTTC
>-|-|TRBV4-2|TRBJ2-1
CASSHLRELNSYNEQFF
TGTGCCAGCAGCCACCTAAGGGAGCTAAACTCCTACAATGAGCAGTTCTTC
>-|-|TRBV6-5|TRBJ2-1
CASSQRGNEQFF
TGTGCCAGCAGTCAAAGGGGCAATGAGCAGTTCTTC
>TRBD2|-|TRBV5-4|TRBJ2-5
CASSPTGGGKTQYF
TGTGCCAGCAGCCCCACCGGGGGAGGGAAGACCCAGTACTTC
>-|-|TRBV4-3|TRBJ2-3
CASSQPGGRGGDTQYF
TGCGCCAGCAGCCAACCTGGGGGGCGGGGTGGTGATACGCAGTATTTT
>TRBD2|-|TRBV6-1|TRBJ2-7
CASSERGDGGEQYF
TGTGCCAGCAGTGAGCGGGGGGACGGGGGCGAGCAGTACTTC